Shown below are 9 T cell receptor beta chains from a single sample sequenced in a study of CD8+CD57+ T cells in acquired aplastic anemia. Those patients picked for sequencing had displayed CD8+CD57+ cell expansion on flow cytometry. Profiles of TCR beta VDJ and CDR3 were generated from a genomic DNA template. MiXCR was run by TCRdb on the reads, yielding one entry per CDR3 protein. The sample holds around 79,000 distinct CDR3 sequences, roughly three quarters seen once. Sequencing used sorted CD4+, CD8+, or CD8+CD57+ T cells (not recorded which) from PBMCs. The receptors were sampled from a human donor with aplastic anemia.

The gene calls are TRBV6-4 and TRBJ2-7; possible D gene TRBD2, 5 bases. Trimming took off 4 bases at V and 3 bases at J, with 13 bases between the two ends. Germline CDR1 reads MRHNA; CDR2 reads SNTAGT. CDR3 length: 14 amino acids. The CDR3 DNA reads TGTGCCAGCAGTGTGGAGGTCAGCAACTACGAGCAGTACTTC. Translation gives CASSVEVSNYEQYF.

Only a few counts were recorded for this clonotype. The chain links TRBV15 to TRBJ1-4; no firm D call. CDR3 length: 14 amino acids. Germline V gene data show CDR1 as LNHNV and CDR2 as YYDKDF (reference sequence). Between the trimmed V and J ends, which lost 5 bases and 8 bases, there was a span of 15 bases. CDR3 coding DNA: TGTGCCACCAGCTTGAACTTATTCAGCGAAAAACTGTTTTTT. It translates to CATSLNLFSEKLFF.

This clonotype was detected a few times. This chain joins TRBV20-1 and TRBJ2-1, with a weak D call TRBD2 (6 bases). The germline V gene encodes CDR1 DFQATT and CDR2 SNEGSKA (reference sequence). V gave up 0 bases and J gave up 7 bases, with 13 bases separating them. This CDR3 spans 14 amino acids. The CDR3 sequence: CSARDSLASNEQFF. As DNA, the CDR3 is TGCAGTGCTAGAGATAGTCTAGCGTCGAATGAGCAGTTCTTC.

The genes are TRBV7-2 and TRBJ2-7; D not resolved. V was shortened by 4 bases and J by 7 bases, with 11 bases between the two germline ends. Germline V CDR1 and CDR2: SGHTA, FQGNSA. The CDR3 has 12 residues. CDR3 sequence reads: CASSSDALEQYF. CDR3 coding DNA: TGTGCCAGCAGCTCGGACGCTTTGGAGCAGTACTTC.

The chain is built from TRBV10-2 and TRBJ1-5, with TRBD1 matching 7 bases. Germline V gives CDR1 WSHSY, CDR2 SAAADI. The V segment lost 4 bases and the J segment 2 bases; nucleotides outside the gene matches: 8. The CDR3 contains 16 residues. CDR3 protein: CASSVTGAAGNQPQHF. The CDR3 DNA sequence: TGCGCCAGCAGTGTTACAGGGGCCGCAGGCAATCAGCCCCAGCATTTT.

The CDR3 bases are TGTGCCACCAGTGACCCCCCAATAGATACGCAGTATTTT. It codes for CATSDPPIDTQYF. This sequence joins TRBV24-1 and TRBJ2-3; D unresolved. V shed 4 bases and J shed 5 bases, with 9 bases lying between them. Germline lookup yields CDR1 KGHDR and CDR2 SFDVKD. This CDR3 comprises 13 residues.

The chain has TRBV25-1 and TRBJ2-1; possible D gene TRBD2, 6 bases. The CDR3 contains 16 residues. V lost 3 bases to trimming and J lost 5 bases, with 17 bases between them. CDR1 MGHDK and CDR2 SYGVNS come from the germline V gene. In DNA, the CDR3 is TGTGCCAGCAGTGATGTAACGGGAGTCTCGCACAATGAGCAGTTCTTC. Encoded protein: CASSDVTGVSHNEQFF. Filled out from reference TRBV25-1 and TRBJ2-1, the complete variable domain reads EADIYQTPRYLVIGTGKKITLECSQTMGHDKMYWYQQDPGMELHLIHYSYGVNSTEKGDLSSESTVSRIRTEHFPLTLESARPSHTSQYLCASSDVTGVSHNEQFFGPGTRLTVL.

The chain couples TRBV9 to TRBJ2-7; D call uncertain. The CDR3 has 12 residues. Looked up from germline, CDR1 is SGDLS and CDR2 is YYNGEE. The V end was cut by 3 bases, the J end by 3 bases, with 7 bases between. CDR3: CASSGRNYEQYF. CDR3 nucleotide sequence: TGTGCCAGCAGCGGCAGGAACTACGAGCAGTACTTC.

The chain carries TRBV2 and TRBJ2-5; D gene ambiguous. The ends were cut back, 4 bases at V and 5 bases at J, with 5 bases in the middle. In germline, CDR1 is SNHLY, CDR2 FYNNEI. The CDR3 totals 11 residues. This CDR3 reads CASSVLETQYF. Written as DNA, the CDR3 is TGTGCCAGCAGTGTTCTTGAGACCCAGTACTTC.